These 25 T cell receptor beta chains were sequenced from one sample in a study of graft-versus-host responses after intestinal transplantation listed by TCRdb under 2021. The library was obtained by the immunoSEQ multiplex PCR assay. In TCRdb, the immuneACCESS table is reduced to in-frame sequences with V and J assigned. These tables do not hold every clone; where another copy was compared, an unresolved V gene accounts for under half, and the others remain unexplained. Here the sample has about 97,000 clones; just under 95% occur a single time. The ten largest clones add up to less than 0.08% of the sample. What the time point label conveys for this sample: cells obtained before transplantation from donor or recipient. For these receptors, no antigen is known. The sample in question was unstimulated CD8+ T cells sorted from spleen or lymph node cells, obtained before transplant. The receptors derive from a human donor who was the organ donor for an intestinal transplant.

The chain is built from TRBV9 and TRBJ2-3, with a tentative D call TRBD1 (5 bases). This CDR3 is built from 12 residues. Germline V lookup: CDR1 SGDLS, CDR2 YYNGEE. V lost 3 bases and J 14 bases, leaving 16 bases between the germline ends. In DNA form, the CDR3 reads TGTGCCAGCAGCGCAGACAGTGTAATTCCGTATTTT. It specifies CASSADSVIPYF. The variable domain in full, completed from reference TRBV9 and TRBJ2-3, reads DSGVTQTPKHLITATGQRVTLRCSPRSGDLSVYWYQQSLDQGLQFLIQYYNGEERAKGNILERFSAQQFPDLHSELNLSSLELGDSALYFCASSADSVIPYFGPGTRLTVL.

This rearrangement joins TRBV25-1 to TRBJ2-5; the D is unclear. The J call may be faulty, since TRBJ2-7 better matches the DNA end. The CDR3 length is 13 residues. CDR1 and CDR2 from the germline V gene are MGHDK and SYGVNS. CDR3 region: CASSELGGYEQYF. Here the CDR3 DNA reads TGTGCCAGCAGTGAATTAGGCGGCTACGAGCAGTACTTC.

In DNA form, the CDR3 reads TGTGCCAGCAGCGGAGGGACAGTTTCCTCCTACAATGAGCAGTTCTTC. The encoded protein is CASSGGTVSSYNEQFF. V is TRBV9 and J is TRBJ2-1; 7 bases are a match to TRBD1. The CDR3 is 16 residues long. V was pared by 3 bases and J by 0 bases, with 6 bases of the junction left unmatched. The V gene's germline CDR1 is SGDLS and CDR2 YYNGEE.

The DNA for the CDR3 is TGCGCCAGCAGGGAGAACCGGGACAGGCGAAACTCTGGAAACACCATATATTTT. Translation: CASRENRDRRNSGNTIYF. The chain joins TRBV10-1 to TRBJ1-3, with 8 bases identical to TRBD1. The trim removed 6 bases at V and 0 bases at J, leaving 13 bases unmatched. This CDR3 has 18 amino acids. Per the germline V gene, CDR1 is WNHNN and CDR2 is SYGVQD (reference sequence).

The rearrangement links TRBV27 to TRBJ2-7; 7 nucleotides agree with TRBD1. The CDR3 is 17 amino acids. Germline loops: CDR1 MNHEY, CDR2 SMNVEV (reference sequence). V shed 4 bases and J 0 bases; nucleotides not matched to a gene: 12. The CDR3 is CASSSGRGPLSSYEQYF. The DNA of the CDR3 is TGTGCCAGCAGTTCTGGAAGGGGGCCCTTAAGCTCCTACGAGCAGTACTTC.

This chain uses TRBV15 with TRBJ2-2, with D perhaps matching TRBD1 (5 bases). This CDR3 is built from 13 residues. V lost 4 bases and J 7 bases, leaving 10 bases between the germline ends. CDR1 is LNHNV and CDR2 is YYDKDF in the germline V gene (reference sequence). The DNA for the CDR3 is TGTGCCACCAGCACGCCAGGGCACGGGGAGCTGTTTTTT. Translated, it gives CATSTPGHGELFF.

The V gene is TRBV6-1, the J gene TRBJ1-2; 7 bases are a match to TRBD1. This CDR3 comprises 16 residues. Germline CDR1 MNHNS, CDR2 SASEGT. V lost 2 bases and J lost 5; bases outside the gene matches: 11. The CDR3 region is CASSETGTAYRYGYTF. For the CDR3, the DNA is TGTGCCAGCAGTGAAACCGGGACAGCGTACCGGTATGGCTACACCTTC.

The genes are TRBV30 and TRBJ2-2; 10 bases agree with TRBD1. The ends lost 6 bases at V and 7 bases at J; junction bases unmatched: 8. Germline V CDR1 and CDR2: GTSNPN, SVGIG (reference sequence). The CDR3 has 14 residues. This CDR3 is CACNRQGAGGELFF. As DNA, the CDR3 is TGTGCCTGCAATCGACAGGGGGCGGGCGGGGAGCTGTTTTTT.

CDR3 nucleotide sequence: TGTGCCAGCAGCCAGGGAGCCTCGGGGACTGAAGCTTTCTTT. Protein sequence: CASSQGASGTEAFF. The chain links TRBV4-2 to TRBJ1-1; unclear D gene. CDR3 length: 14 amino acids. Per the germline V gene, CDR1 is LGHNA and CDR2 is YNFKEQ. Trimming left V 3 bases short and J 5 bases short, with 13 bases between.

The chain links TRBV19 to TRBJ2-6; weak D call: TRBD2 (6 bases). The CDR3 loop spans 18 amino acids. CDR1 and CDR2 (germline): LNHDA, SQIVND (reference sequence). The V end was cut by 3 bases, the J end by 3 bases, with 18 bases between. This chain's CDR3 is CASSIPDGGAIGANVLTF. The CDR3 bases are TGTGCCAGTAGTATCCCCGACGGGGGAGCGATTGGGGCCAACGTCCTGACTTTC.

The J gene is TRBJ1-2, the V gene TRBV13; a weak D match, TRBD1 (5 bases). Trimming pared 2 bases from V and 1 base from J, leaving 5 bases between. CDR1 PRHDT and CDR2 FYEKMQ come from the germline V gene (reference sequence). The CDR3 runs 13 residues. The CDR3 DNA reads TGTGCCAGCAGCTTACAGGGTAACTATGGCTACACCTTC. This encodes CASSLQGNYGYTF. The whole variable domain, filled in from reference TRBV13 and TRBJ1-2, reads AAGVIQSPRHLIKEKRETATLKCYPIPRHDTVYWYQQGPGQDPQFLISFYEKMQSDKGSIPDRFSAQQFSDYHSELNMSSLELGDSALYFCASSLQGNYGYTFGSGTRLTVV.

The chain employs TRBV19 and TRBJ1-6, with TRBD1 matching over 8 bases. V dropped 3 bases and J dropped 7; count of bases not matched to a gene: 2. This CDR3 contains 14 residues. Per the germline V gene, CDR1 is LNHDA and CDR2 is SQIVND (reference sequence). As DNA, the CDR3 is TGTGCCAGTAGTATGGGGACAGGCAATTCACCCCTCCACTTT. Its translation: CASSMGTGNSPLHF.

This clone was detected once. Here the CDR3 omits its conserved ending phenylalanine or tryptophan, so a read error is the likely source. This chain joins TRBV2 and TRBJ1-2; 9 positions match TRBD1. There are 15 residues in the CDR3. V shed 2 bases and J 3 bases; nucleotides not matched to a gene: 4. Germline V lookup: CDR1 SNHLY, CDR2 FYNNEI. CDR3 in amino acids: CASSEWDRADYGYTL. DNA of the CDR3: TGTGCCAGCAGTGAATGGGACAGGGCAGACTATGGCTACACCCTC.

The CDR3 bases are TGTGCCAGCAGTTCCGAGCATGGCTACGAGCAGTACTTC. Translation gives CASSSEHGYEQYF. The chain couples TRBV6-5 to TRBJ2-7; no clear D. V shed 4 bases and J shed 3 bases, with 10 bases lying between them. Germline V gives CDR1 MNHEY, CDR2 SVGAGI. This CDR3 is 13 amino acids long.

The chain links TRBV5-4 to TRBJ2-1; 10 bases align to TRBD2. Germline V lookup: CDR1 SGHNT, CDR2 YYREEE (reference sequence). The CDR3 is 14 amino acids. V dropped 5 bases and J dropped 4; count of bases not matched to a gene: 3. DNA for the CDR3: TGTGCCAGCAGACTAGCGGGGACATACAATGAGCAGTTCTTC. Translated, it gives CASRLAGTYNEQFF.

The V call is TRBV5-3, the J call TRBJ1-5; D may be TRBD1 (5 bases). TRBV5-3 is placed among ORFs of uncertain function. The germline V and J ends were trimmed by 0 bases and 2 bases, with 12 bases remaining between them. CDR3 length: 16 residues. CDR3 region: CARSLDQGKRNQPQHF. For the CDR3, the DNA is TGTGCCAGAAGCTTGGATCAGGGTAAGCGCAATCAGCCCCAGCATTTT.

The rearrangement uses TRBV7-9 and TRBJ2-7; D perhaps matches TRBD1 (6 bases). CDR3 size: 14 residues. Trimming pared 1 base from V and 4 bases from J, leaving 11 bases between. Germline loops: CDR1 SEHNR, CDR2 FQNEAQ (reference sequence). The CDR3 reads CASSLVQGGYEQYF. The DNA of the CDR3 is TGTGCCAGCAGCTTAGTACAGGGCGGGTACGAGCAGTACTTC.

This chain connects TRBV2 to TRBJ2-1; 8 bases are a match to TRBD1. Germline V gene data show CDR1 as SNHLY and CDR2 as FYNNEI. This CDR3 spans 15 amino acids. V lost 8 bases, J lost 3 bases, and 9 bases stayed unmatched. DNA of the CDR3: TGTGCCAGCTGGGAGGACAGGGCGGGCTACAATGAGCAGTTCTTC. It yields the protein CASWEDRAGYNEQFF.

The chain carries TRBV30 and TRBJ2-6, with D tentatively TRBD1 (6 bases). Looked up from germline, CDR1 is GTSNPN and CDR2 is SVGIG (reference sequence). Between the trimmed V and J ends, which lost 2 bases and 2 bases, there was a span of 13 bases. This CDR3 has 16 amino acids. The chain's CDR3 is CAWSPTQGAGANVLTF. The CDR3 coding sequence is TGTGCCTGGAGTCCAACACAGGGAGCTGGGGCCAACGTCCTGACTTTC.

The chain combines TRBV5-1 with TRBJ2-1, with TRBD2 matching over 10 bases. The CDR3 spans 18 residues. Trimming removed 0 bases from V and 2 bases from J; junction bases left unmatched: 8. Germline lookup yields CDR1 SGHRS and CDR2 YFSETQ. This CDR3 is CASSLVGLAGGTYNEQFF. The DNA for the CDR3 is TGCGCCAGCAGCTTGGTGGGTTTAGCGGGGGGAACCTACAATGAGCAGTTCTTC.

The chain links TRBV13 to TRBJ1-6; D call uncertain. The ends were cut back, 2 bases at V and 3 bases at J, with 5 bases in the middle. CDR1 and CDR2 (germline): PRHDT, FYEKMQ (reference sequence). CDR3 length: 14 residues. This CDR3 is CASSLSSYNSPLHF. Written as DNA, the CDR3 is TGTGCCAGCAGCTTATCCAGCTATAATTCACCCCTCCACTTT.

The chain combines TRBV10-2 with TRBJ1-1; a weak D match, TRBD1 (5 bases). The CDR3 runs to 12 residues. Germline loops: CDR1 WSHSY, CDR2 SAAADI. The V end lost 7 bases, the J end lost 1 base, and 7 bases lay between the germline ends. The CDR3 region has the DNA TGCGCCAGCACGGGGGGGAACACTGAAGCTTTCTTT. This codes for CASTGGNTEAFF.

Only a few counts were recorded for this clone. V and J are TRBV29-1 and TRBJ1-2; tentatively, D is TRBD1 (5 bases). CDR1 is SQVTM and CDR2 is ANQGSEA in the germline V gene. The CDR3 length is 12 residues. Trimming took off 4 bases at V and 4 bases at J, with 10 bases between the two ends. The CDR3 DNA is TGCAGCGTTGGGGGGGTAGTCTATGGCTACACCTTC. The encoded protein is CSVGGVVYGYTF.

The V gene is TRBV28, the J gene TRBJ1-2; no clear D. The V end was cut by 6 bases, the J end by 1 base, with 15 bases between. The CDR3 is 15 residues long. Germline loops: CDR1 MDHEN, CDR2 SYDVKM. This chain's CDR3 is CASRNAPRDNYGYTF. As DNA, the CDR3 is TGTGCCAGCAGAAACGCCCCCCGGGATAACTATGGCTACACCTTC.

The chain uses TRBV4-1 and TRBJ2-7; 8 bases line up with TRBD2. The CDR3 runs 18 residues. J was trimmed by 6 bases and V by 5 bases; bases with no gene match: 21. The germline V gene encodes CDR1 MGHRA and CDR2 YSYEKL. The CDR3 DNA reads as TGCGCCAGCAGCGTTAATCTAGCGGGTCTAGAATTGGGGCGCGAGCAGTACTTC. Translation gives CASSVNLAGLELGREQYF.